The clone carrying this T cell receptor beta chain is a singleton in its sample. Its antigen is not identified. This record belongs to a study of graft-versus-host responses after intestinal transplantation. Study in general: Each recipient received a multivisceral, liver-intestinal, or isolated intestinal graft. Tacrolimus and steroids were given for two to three years to all recipients after anti-thymocyte globulin induction.

Between the trimmed V and J ends, which lost 4 bases and 6 bases, there was a span of 14 bases. Germline assignment: CDR1 SGDLS and CDR2 YYNGEE. This CDR3 has 13 amino acids. Data came from immunoSEQ multiplex PCR; TCRdb stores just in-frame clones and leaves some out. The table shows under 130,000 clones, with more than 85% occurring only once. The material was unstimulated CD8+ T cells sorted from spleen or lymph node cells, obtained before intestinal transplant. This clonotype was sampled from a human donor who received an intestinal transplant. The chain recombines TRBV9 with TRBJ2-7, with D perhaps being TRBD1 or TRBD2 (5 bases each). CDR3 amino acids: CASSTTGTGEQYF. For the CDR3, the DNA is TGTGCCAGCAGCACAACCGGGACGGGCGAGCAGTACTTC.